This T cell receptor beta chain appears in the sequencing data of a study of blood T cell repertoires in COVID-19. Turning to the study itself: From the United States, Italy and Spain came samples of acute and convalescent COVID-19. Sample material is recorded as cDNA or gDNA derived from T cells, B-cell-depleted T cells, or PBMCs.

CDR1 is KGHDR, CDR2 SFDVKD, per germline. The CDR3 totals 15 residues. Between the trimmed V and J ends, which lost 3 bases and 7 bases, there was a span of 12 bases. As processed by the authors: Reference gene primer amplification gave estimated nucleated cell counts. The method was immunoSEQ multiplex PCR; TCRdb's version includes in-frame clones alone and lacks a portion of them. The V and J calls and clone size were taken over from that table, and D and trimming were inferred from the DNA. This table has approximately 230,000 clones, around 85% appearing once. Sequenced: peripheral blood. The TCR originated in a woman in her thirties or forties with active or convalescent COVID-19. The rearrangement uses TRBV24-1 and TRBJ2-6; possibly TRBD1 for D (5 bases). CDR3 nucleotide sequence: TGTGCCACCAGTGATGAACGGACATCTGCCAACGTCCTGACTTTC. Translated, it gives CATSDERTSANVLTF.